This T cell receptor (beta chain) was observed in a study of cytomegalovirus exposure and HLA in healthy donors. As for the study in general: Early released data comprised about 85 million unique TCRs from HLA-typed donors. The study's findings and limits: Versus the approximately 720-donor mean, an Asian-associated ancestry cluster reportedly showed fewer N-insertions in a later analysis.

CDR1 is SGHDN and CDR2 is FVKESK in the germline V gene. This CDR3 region has 16 residues. After removal of 4 bases from V and 4 bases from J, the junction contained 9 bases not matched to a gene. PCR amplification relied on 60 Vbeta primers (plus 13 Jbeta primers). Per the original methods: Among the unique TCR beta chains that a later analysis counted, about 85 million in all, about 10 million were shared. The repertoire was sequenced with immunoSEQ multiplex PCR; TCRdb's copy has only in-frame clones and lacks some. Clone size and the V and J calls come from that table; the DNA yielded D and trimming. The sample includes over 150,000 clones, around 79% of them seen just once. Comments on this clone: No antigen is known for it.

The sample taken for sequencing was PBMCs. This rearrangement joins TRBV14 to TRBJ2-7, with 11 bases that match TRBD2. The TCR was taken from a man aged 25 to 45 in good health and CMV-seropositive. The CDR3 DNA sequence: TGTGCCAGCAGCCCTCAACTAGCGGGGGCTATTTACGAGCAGTACTTC. Amino acid sequence: CASSPQLAGAIYEQYF.